This note documents a single T cell receptor (beta chain) sequence. Assay: immunoSEQ multiplex PCR; the TCRdb copy retains only in-frame clones and omits some. Among approximately 350,000 clones listed, around 96% were seen once. The data belong to a study of shared clonotypes between healthy human individuals. On the study more broadly: A couple of female and three male donors aged 18 to 49 were enrolled.

The CDR3 loop spans 18 amino acids. Looked up from germline, CDR1 is SGHAT and CDR2 is FQNNGV. With 1 base clipped from V and 4 bases from J, the junction kept 6 bases outside the gene matches. The chain recombines TRBV11-2 with TRBJ2-3, with TRBD2 matching over 15 bases. The clonotype was recovered from a man aged 30-40 years in good health. Sequencing used memory CD8+ T cells sorted from blood. Subset noted: CD45RO+ cells pooled with CCR7-negative TemRA cells. In nucleotides, the CDR3 is TGTGCCAGCAGCTTAGGGACAGGACTAGCGGGAGGGCCAGATACGCAGTATTTT. Amino acids: CASSLGTGLAGGPDTQYF. Supplemented by reference TRBV11-2 and TRBJ2-3, the full variable domain reads EAGVAQSPRYKIIEKRQSVAFWCNPISGHATLYWYQQILGQGPKLLIQFQNNGVVDDSQLPKDRFSAERLKGVDSTLKIQPAKLEDSAVYLCASSLGTGLAGGPDTQYFGPGTRLTVL.